This T cell receptor (beta chain) was identified in a study of cytomegalovirus exposure and HLA in healthy donors. On the study more broadly: Researchers found that less than 90% of about 400 genotyped donors fell within the Caucasian-associated ancestry cluster. Study-level results: Of the V segments, some could not be distinguished, including TRBV6-2 and TRBV6-3, and were excluded. Later analysis identified a missense DCLRE1C variant that was linked to TCR beta V- and J-gene trimming.

V gave up 6 bases and J gave up 5 bases; unmatched junction bases: 11. This CDR3 has 15 amino acids. Germline values: CDR1 MGHDK, CDR2 SYGVNS. Points on this clone: Its antigen is unidentified.

Primers: 60 Vbeta forward and 13 Jbeta reverse. This table comes from immunoSEQ multiplex PCR, and its TCRdb copy is limited to in-frame clones, with some not included. The repertoire holds 150,000 to 200,000 clones, roughly four fifths seen once, with 1% in the top ten. Each donor's status was that of a healthy bone marrow donor. This sequence originates from a woman in her thirties or forties in good health and CMV-seronegative. The chain links TRBV25-1 to TRBJ1-2; 8 bases are a match to TRBD1. Sequenced: PBMCs. CDR3 sequence: CASSPFEDREYGYTF. The DNA of the CDR3 is TGTGCCAGCAGCCCCTTCGAGGACAGGGAATATGGCTACACCTTC.